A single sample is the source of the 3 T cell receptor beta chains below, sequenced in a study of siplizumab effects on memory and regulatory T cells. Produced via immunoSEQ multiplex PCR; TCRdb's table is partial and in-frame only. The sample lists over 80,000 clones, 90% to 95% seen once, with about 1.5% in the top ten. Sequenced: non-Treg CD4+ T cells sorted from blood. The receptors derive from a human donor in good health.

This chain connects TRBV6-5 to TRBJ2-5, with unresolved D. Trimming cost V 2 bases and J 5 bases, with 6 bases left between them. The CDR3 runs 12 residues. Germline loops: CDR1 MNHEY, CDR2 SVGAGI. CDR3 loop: CASSYVHETQYF. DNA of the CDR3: TGTGCCAGCAGTTACGTGCACGAGACCCAGTACTTC.

The CDR3 here is CASSYGTGDTEQYF. Here the CDR3 DNA reads TGTGCCAGCAGTTACGGGACAGGGGATACCGAGCAGTACTTC. The genes are TRBV6-5 and TRBJ2-7; TRBD1 matches at 10 bases. V shed 2 bases and J 6 bases; nucleotides not matched to a gene: 4. This CDR3 is built from 14 residues. Germline V CDR1 and CDR2: MNHEY, SVGAGI.

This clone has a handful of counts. The CDR3 sequence is CASSLRAGRGTGYTEAFF. The CDR3 DNA reads TGTGCCAGCAGCTTAAGGGCTGGAAGGGGGACAGGTTACACTGAAGCTTTCTTT. This chain joins TRBV7-3 and TRBJ1-1, with 8 bases identical to TRBD1. The V gene end was trimmed by 1 base and the J gene end by 3 bases; junction bases not matched to a gene: 13. Germline V CDR1 and CDR2: SGHTA, FQGTGA. This CDR3 contains 18 residues.